The 5 T cell receptor beta chains below were found in one sample sequenced in a study of beta chain features in type 1 diabetes. TCRB transcripts that were expressed got sequenced, as all of the isolated RNA had been reverse transcribed. Here immunoSEQ multiplex PCR was the method, and the copy in TCRdb shows in-frame clones only, minus some. The sample lists more than 150,000 clones, approximately 13% occurring once. The specimen sequenced was central memory CD4+ T cells from blood. These receptors were collected from a woman aged 18-29 years in good health.

The chain carries TRBV28 and TRBJ1-5; D remains unclear. The V and J ends lost 8 bases and 4 bases respectively, with 12 bases between them. CDR1 is MDHEN, CDR2 SYDVKM, per germline. This CDR3 spans 13 amino acids. CDR3 DNA: TGTGCCAGCCAAAAGACCGGGAATCAGCCCCAGCATTTT. It yields the protein CASQKTGNQPQHF.

This clone showed up just a few times. V gene TRBV11-2 combines with J gene TRBJ1-5; possible D gene TRBD1, 5 bases. Trimming pared 5 bases from V and 3 bases from J, leaving 14 bases between. This CDR3 has 15 residues. Germline V gives CDR1 SGHAT, CDR2 FQNNGV. In DNA, the CDR3 is TGTGCCAGCAGCCCCAGGGTAGGGGACAATCAGCCCCAGCATTTT. Translating it yields CASSPRVGDNQPQHF.

This clone was seen a few times. The genes are TRBV29-1 and TRBJ1-2, with TRBD1 as a possible D gene (6 bases). V lost 3 bases to trimming and J lost 3 bases, with 8 bases between them. The CDR3 is made up of 12 amino acids. Germline CDR1 reads SQVTM; CDR2 reads ANQGSEA. The CDR3 DNA reads TGCAGCGTTGACCCAGGGGACTATGGCTACACCTTC. Its protein is CSVDPGDYGYTF.

This clone was recorded many times. The chain combines TRBV28 with TRBJ2-1; D remains ambiguous. CDR3 length equals 15 residues. The germline V gene has CDR1 MDHEN and CDR2 SYDVKM. Trimming shortened V by 8 bases and J by 0 bases, and 14 bases separated the two germline ends. The CDR3 nucleotides read TGTGCCAGCTGTACTTCGCCGAGCTCCTACAATGAGCAGTTCTTC. It is translated as CASCTSPSSYNEQFF.

V gene TRBV9 combines with J gene TRBJ2-3; 11 positions agree with TRBD2. Germline CDR1 SGDLS, CDR2 YYNGEE. This CDR3 comprises 18 residues. Trimming took 0 bases from V and 0 from J; bases not matched to a gene: 6. CDR3: CASSVATASGGSTDTQYF. Here the CDR3 DNA reads TGTGCCAGCAGCGTAGCTACGGCTAGCGGGGGGAGCACAGATACGCAGTATTTT.